This entry features one T cell receptor beta chain sequence. TCRdb's table, derived via immunoSEQ multiplex PCR, lists solely in-frame clones and lacks some. The data hold tens of thousands of clones, with 89% observed a single time. The CDR3 spans 13 residues. Looked up from germline, CDR1 is MNHEY and CDR2 is SVGEGT. The J segment lost 12 bases and the V segment lost 4 bases, leaving 7 bases of the junction unmatched. This sample was taken from a study of control samples from healthy donors and cancer patients. This chain connects TRBV6-2 or TRBV6-3 to TRBJ2-1; the match to TRBD2 covers 9 bases. Source material: PBMCs. This TCR derives from a man between 40 and 49 years old with colorectal cancer. In DNA, the CDR3 is TGTGCCAGCAGTTCCTTTCTAGCGGGATCGCAGTTCTTC. It specifies CASSSFLAGSQFF.